Included here is one T cell receptor beta chain sequence, with context. The antigen remains unidentified. The data belong to a study of cytomegalovirus exposure and HLA in healthy donors. As for the study in general: Ancestry clustering placed about 86% of 350 to 500 genotyped donors in the Caucasian-associated cluster. Overall study results and limits: Reports indicated that the classifier achieved high specificity and sensitivity in diagnosing cytomegalovirus status. Under in vitro conditions, a few CMV-associated chains were confirmed as specific for CMV antigens. An analysis done earlier found most TCR beta V segments productive about 87% or about 30% of the time.

The CDR3 totals 13 residues. Germline loops: CDR1 SNHLY, CDR2 FYNNEI. Trimming at V came to 4 bases and at J to 5 bases, leaving 4 bases not matched to a gene. Primers for the PCR totalled 60 Vbeta and 13 Jbeta. The data were produced by immunoSEQ multiplex PCR, yet TCRdb's version contains in-frame clones alone and is incomplete. The sample carries roughly 140,000 clones, 82% recorded once. The V call is TRBV2, the J call TRBJ2-5; 7 bases line up with TRBD2. Specimen: PBMCs. The receptor comes from a man aged 30 to 45 in good health and CMV-seropositive. This chain's CDR3 is CASSAGGGETQYF. CDR3 in DNA: TGTGCCAGCAGTGCGGGGGGAGGGGAGACCCAGTACTTC.